The clone carrying this TCR beta chain has just a few counts. Its antigen is currently unknown. Other DNA sequences in the same sample also yield this CDR3. The CDR3 is 14 residues long. Looked up from germline, CDR1 is LNHNV and CDR2 is YYDKDF (reference sequence). With 1 base removed from V and 3 bases from J, the gap between germline ends came to 7 bases. Around 30,000 T cell genomes, or approximately 190 ng DNA, went into the sorted-subset replicate PCRs. Sequencing was performed with immunoSEQ multiplex PCR; in TCRdb, only in-frame clones are kept and a portion is missing. The table includes a few hundred thousand clones, 50% to 75% detected once. The data belong to a study of shared clonotypes between healthy human individuals. Notes on the study in general: A generally larger estimated richness was seen in naive subsets than in memory subsets. Investigators collected only blood, and repertoires in tissues likely differ.

V is TRBV15 and J is TRBJ1-5; a weak D match, TRBD1 (5 bases). The specimen was memory CD4+ T cells sorted from blood. The subset is: CD45RA-negative fraction. This TCR came from a man aged 30 to 45 in good health. CDR3 coding DNA: TGTGCCACCAGCAGAGGAGGGGTCAATCAGCCCCAGCATTTT. Encoded protein: CATSRGGVNQPQHF. Variable domain in full (rest from reference TRBV15 and TRBJ1-5): DAMVIQNPRYQVTQFGKPVTLSCSQTLNHNVMYWYQQKSSQAPKLLFHYYDKDFNNEADTPDNFQSRRPNTSFCFLDIRSPGLGDTAMYLCATSRGGVNQPQHFGDGTRLSIL.